The source of this T cell receptor (beta chain) is a study of T cells in Graves' hyperthyroidism and ophthalmopathy (dated by TCRdb to the late 2010s). With respect to the entire study: Peripheral blood samples were taken at initial diagnosis, before any treatment was given. To identify distinguishing TCR V-J signatures, a discovery cohort of some 100 patients was used, comprising 43 with Graves' ophthalmopathy and around 60 with stable Graves' hyperthyroidism. After blood sampling, hyperthyroidism patients were treated with methimazole at a starting dose of 30 mg daily, and ophthalmopathy patients were treated with high-dose intravenous methylprednisolone. In addition, the study compared T-cell repertoires in thyroid tissue and in blood from roughly 6 Graves' hyperthyroidism patients. TCR Vbeta CDR3 sequencing of fewer than 150 peripheral blood samples (43 ophthalmopathy, around 80 hyperthyroidism and about 17 progressor patients) is reported in the paper. The roughly 94 discovery patients were randomly split 7:3 into training and test sets. Prospective prediction of ophthalmopathy was tested in an independent validation cohort of approximately 19 hyperthyroidism patients and 15 to 17 patients who later progressed to ophthalmopathy. Broad study findings and their caveats: In validation, the model predicted progression to ophthalmopathy a median of about 5.9 months before onset, with roughly 70% sensitivity and about 72% specificity. Sample size was not statistically predetermined, and investigators were not blinded to group allocation. Ophthalmopathy was separated from stable hyperthyroidism by a 13 V-J signature model, with approximately 86% sensitivity and roughly 84% specificity obtained in cross-validation and 80%/75% obtained in testing. Most expanded thyroid clonotypes (frequency above 0.001) were also detected in blood, a finding suggesting that blood repertoires may reflect thyroid immune responses.

Trimming takes 4 bases off V and 4 bases off J; junction bases not matched to a gene: 9. Including the terminal cysteine and phenylalanine, the CDR3 comprises 15 residues. The sequence is cut down to CDR3 DNA, 45 bases in frame from base 1. CDR1 and CDR2, per the germline V gene (reference sequence), are LGHDT and YNNKEL. Graves' hyperthyroidism was defined as stable when no progression to ophthalmopathy occurred over 18 months of follow-up. The hyperthyroidism patients were between 18 and 65 years old and newly diagnosed, with a disease duration of less than 2 months. Patients with uncontrolled infections, other autoimmune diseases, pregnancy or lactation were excluded. Diagnoses relied on clinical symptoms, serum thyroxine and TRAb, thyroid ultrasound and orbital computed tomography. PBMCs were isolated from approximately 10 ml of fresh peripheral blood by Ficoll-Paque density gradient centrifugation. Total RNA was extracted using Trizol reagent, and RNA quality was assessed on an Agilent 2100 Bioanalyzer.

This clonotype came up many times. The clone's antigen remains unknown. No much larger clone exists at a distance of one base, and base qualities are not known. TCR beta CDR3 regions were amplified from RNA transcripts. The first round of RT-PCR for the TCR CDR3 was performed with the HTBI primer set and the Qiagen OneStep RT-PCR kit. A second multiplex PCR round built the libraries, followed by size selection and purification. The libraries were sequenced on an Illumina HiSeq2000 using paired-end 100 bp reads. For the original study's pipeline: SOAPnuke was used to process the raw data, removing reads that contained adapters or uncalled bases, had a mean Phred below 15, or lacked an exact match to the constant primer or identifier. High-quality paired reads were merged using COPE v1.2.5, and each unique nucleotide sequence was defined as a clonotype. MiTCR v1.1 was used to align clonotypes to the IMGT TRBV, TRBD and TRBJ reference segments. The analysis included only V-J combinations with a frequency above 0.0001, which together covered around 99% of the repertoires. A TCS score was defined as the ratio between F50 (clonal expansion) and ExV (chaos), using BLOSUM62-based TCRdist between CDR3 peptides within each V-J. Welch's t-statistics and random forest reduced 500 to 650 V-J features to 10 to 15, which were used in a naive Bayes classifier (R e1071). Using fastp at Q25 and MiXCR, TCRdb reprocessed the public reads and kept productive beta chains. CDR3 protein duplicates are merged, each entry listing the most common genes and DNA. These V and J calls are TCRdb output, not the study's own analysis. Recorded for this sample are 600,000 to 650,000 distinct CDR3 sequences; around 15% of them occurred a single time. The ten largest clones capture around 4% of the sample.

This clonotype originated in a woman aged 25 to 39 with Graves' hyperthyroidism. The source material was blood. The rearrangement joined TRBV3-1 to TRBJ1-1; 7 middle bases align to TRBD1. In nucleotide form, the sequence is TGTGCCAGCAGCCCCAAGGGGGCAGGGGGCACTGAAGCTTTCTTT. This yields the protein CASSPKGAGGTEAFF.